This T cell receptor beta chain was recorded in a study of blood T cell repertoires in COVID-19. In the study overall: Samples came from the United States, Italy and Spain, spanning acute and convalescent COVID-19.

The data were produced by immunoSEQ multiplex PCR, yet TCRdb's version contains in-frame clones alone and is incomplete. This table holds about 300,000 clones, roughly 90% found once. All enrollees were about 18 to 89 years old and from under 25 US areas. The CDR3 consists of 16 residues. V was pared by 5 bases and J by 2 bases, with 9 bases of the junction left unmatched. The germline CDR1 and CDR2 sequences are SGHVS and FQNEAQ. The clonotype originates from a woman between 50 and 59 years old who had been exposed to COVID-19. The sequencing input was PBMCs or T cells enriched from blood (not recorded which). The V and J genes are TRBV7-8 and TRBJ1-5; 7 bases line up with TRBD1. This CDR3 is CASSPRQGGGNQPQHF. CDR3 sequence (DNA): TGTGCCAGCAGCCCGAGACAGGGTGGAGGCAATCAGCCCCAGCATTTT.